This TCR beta chain was sequenced for a study of blood T cell repertoires in COVID-19. Whole-study context: Samples came from the United States, Italy and Spain, spanning acute and convalescent COVID-19. T cells, B-cell-depleted T cells, or PBMCs provided the cDNA or gDNA that served as material.

The germline V gene has CDR1 MNHEY and CDR2 SVGAGI. The V gene end was trimmed by 8 bases and the J gene end by 5 bases; junction bases not matched to a gene: 8. The CDR3 has 15 residues. As processed by the authors: Reference gene primer amplification yielded estimated nucleated cell counts. Produced via immunoSEQ multiplex PCR; TCRdb's table is partial and in-frame only. V, J and clone size reflect that table, while D and trimming were determined from the DNA. This repertoire shows about 120,000 clones, around four fifths found once; its top ten account for nearly 0.85%. The V gene is TRBV6-5, the J gene TRBJ2-1; 11 bases are shared with TRBD2. The clonotype comes from a woman in her 70s with acute or convalescent COVID-19. Sequencing was performed on peripheral blood. Here the CDR3 DNA reads TGTGCCAGCGGGTCCGGGACTAGCGGCGACAATGAGCAGTTCTTC. This sequence encodes CASGSGTSGDNEQFF.